Listed below are T cell receptor beta chains from one sample, sequenced in a study of shared clonotypes between healthy human individuals. Libraries were prepared by immunoSEQ multiplex PCR; TCRdb keeps only in-frame clonotypes and omits some of them. The table has 2 million to 2.5 million clones, just under 95% seen once. Source material: naive CD4+ T cells from PBMCs. Source of these receptors: a man younger than 35 in good health. Some clones in this sample may be carry-over from other donors' samples. CDR3s include the opening cysteine and the closing phenylalanine or tryptophan. Fields, in order: D gene, V gene, J gene, CDR3 protein. A D gene is named only where the DNA matches it firmly.

-	TRBV29-1	TRBJ1-5	CSAGGFDQPQHF
-	TRBV7-2	TRBJ2-2	CASRLTGAGELFF
-	TRBV4-2	TRBJ2-1	CASSPDGSSYNEQFF
-	TRBV6-1	TRBJ1-3	CASSRGGAGNTIYF
-	TRBV6-5	TRBJ2-5	CASSYSPTKETQYF
TRBD1	TRBV5-6	TRBJ1-2	CASSRTGALYGYTF
-	TRBV28	TRBJ1-2	CASSLSTSYGYTF
TRBD1	TRBV6-5	TRBJ2-3	CASRPQGGTDTQYF
-	TRBV7-8	TRBJ2-3	CASSLGSPITDTQYF
-	TRBV11-2	TRBJ1-3	CASSLDRGSAGGNTIYF
TRBD1	TRBV30	TRBJ1-2	CAWSVLGTGSYGYTF
-	TRBV11-2	TRBJ2-2	CASSFTRNTGELFF
-	TRBV7-3	TRBJ2-3	CASSRNGPTDTQYF
-	TRBV2	TRBJ1-5	CASSPTGTPGGNQPQHF
-	TRBV11-2	TRBJ2-7	CASSPLKTYEQYF
-	TRBV30	TRBJ2-1	CAWGDNRNEQFF
-	TRBV5-1	TRBJ2-1	CASSSSSVLPSNEQFF
TRBD2	TRBV5-4	TRBJ2-5	CASTTGGGHQETQYF
TRBD2	TRBV5-1	TRBJ2-7	CASSDLAGAGEQYF
-	TRBV28	TRBJ2-3	CASSQGGDPAPFITQYF
-	TRBV18	TRBJ2-4	CASSPGLAKNIQYF
-	TRBV5-1	TRBJ2-1	CASSLGWGYNEQFF
TRBD1	TRBV6-1	TRBJ2-7	CASRPVQGEDEQYF
-	TRBV5-4	TRBJ2-3	CASSDGRDSSTDTQYF
-	TRBV29-1	TRBJ2-5	CSVVRQETQYF
TRBD1	TRBV5-1	TRBJ1-1	CASSLSPGGLNTEAFF
-	TRBV27	TRBJ2-1	CASSLYQGGEQFF
-	TRBV6-5	TRBJ1-2	CATLGHHIYGYTF
-	TRBV4-2	TRBJ1-4	CASSQDGTTTNEKLFF
-	TRBV7-2	TRBJ2-3	CASSQWSVTSTDTQYF
TRBD2	TRBV11-2	TRBJ2-5	CASSLLVLAGGLGETQYF
-	TRBV29-1	TRBJ1-4	CSVGGEGEKLFF
TRBD2	TRBV28	TRBJ2-1	CASSSGSIYNEQFF
-	TRBV7-3	TRBJ2-2	CASSFRRIANTGELFF
-	TRBV5-1	TRBJ1-3	CASSPKVGGAGGNTIYF
-	TRBV6-6	TRBJ1-1	CASGSPSSVTEAFF
-	TRBV19	TRBJ1-2	CASSMDGPNYGYTF
-	TRBV18	TRBJ2-3	CASSPRTVSGDTQYF
-	TRBV6-5	TRBJ2-7	CASRVGGTPPYEQYF
-	TRBV27	TRBJ1-2	CASSPGTYYGYTF